Described below is a single T cell receptor (beta chain) sequence and its context. The antigen remains undetermined. Germline CDR1 and CDR2: SGHRS and YFSETQ. The V gene lost 3 bases and the J gene lost 1 base, with 10 bases spanning the gap. This CDR3 has 14 residues. This specimen belongs to a study of cytomegalovirus exposure and HLA in healthy donors. The study, taken as a whole, reports: Associated with HLA alleles at 0.05 false discovery rate in a later analysis were 16,951 TCR beta sequences. It was approximately 150 TCR beta chains that were listed as cytomegalovirus-associated. Segments of the TCR beta V type were, in most cases, productive about 87% or about 30% of the time in an earlier analysis.

13 Jbeta primers and 60 Vbeta primers were used for the PCR. Assay used: immunoSEQ multiplex PCR; TCRdb lists only in-frame clones, some missing. The listing records approximately 140,000 clones. The sequenced sample was PBMCs. The receptor was isolated from a woman aged 50 to 65 in good health and CMV-seronegative. J is TRBJ1-1 and V is TRBV5-1; D gene uncertain. The CDR3 sequence is CASSWGERNTEAFF. CDR3 nucleotides: TGCGCCAGCAGCTGGGGAGAGCGGAACACTGAAGCTTTCTTT. The entire variable domain, with the rest obtained from reference TRBV5-1 and TRBJ1-1, is as follows: KAGVTQTPRYLIKTRGQQVTLSCSPISGHRSVSWYQQTPGQGLQFLFEYFSETQRNKGNFPGRFSGRQFSNSRSEMNVSTLELGDSALYLCASSWGERNTEAFFGQGTRLTVV.